A selection of T cell receptor beta chains follows, all from one sample in a study of T cells in Graves' hyperthyroidism and ophthalmopathy. MiXCR, applied by TCRdb to the multiplex PCR reads, yields one record per CDR3 protein. Of about 560,000 distinct CDR3 sequences listed, about 43% are singletons. Specimen: peripheral blood or thyroid tissue (not recorded which). These receptors all come from a young woman with Graves' hyperthyroidism. Both conserved end residues are part of each CDR3. The D gene is left open where the match is weak. Only part of the rows carry a size: once, few, many, or a class if the clone is expanded.

clone_size,d_call,j_call,v_call,cdr3_nt,cdr3_aa
.,.,TRBJ1-1,TRBV25-1,TGTGCCAGCCAAGAGACAGGCGCTACTGAAGCTTTCTTT,CASQETGATEAFF
few,TRBD2,TRBJ2-7,TRBV29-1,TGCAGCGTTGAGGTGGGAGGACTAGCCTACGAGCAGTACTTC,CSVEVGGLAYEQYF
few,.,TRBJ1-1,TRBV20-1,TGCAGTGCTAGAGGCCCAGGGGAAACTGAAGCTTTCTTT,CSARGPGETEAFF
.,.,TRBJ2-7,TRBV10-3,TGTGCCATCAGTGAGGGGAGGGAGCAGTACTTC,CAISEGREQYF
many,.,TRBJ2-7,TRBV10-3,TGTGCCATCAGTGAATTGGAAACTAACGAGCAGTACTTC,CAISELETNEQYF
.,TRBD1,TRBJ1-6,TRBV7-2,TGTGCCAGCAGCCTTCGGACAGGGATTCGTTCACCCCTCCACTTT,CASSLRTGIRSPLHF
few,TRBD1,TRBJ2-7,TRBV24-1,TGTGCCACCAGTGTTTTCCGACAGGGGCGCTACGAGCAGTACTTC,CATSVFRQGRYEQYF
few,.,TRBJ2-2,TRBV7-8,TGTGCCAGCAGCTTCGGCAGAACGAACACCGGGGAGCTGTTTTTT,CASSFGRTNTGELFF
few,.,TRBJ2-7,TRBV20-1,TGCAGTGCTAGAGATGCGCTGCTTTTGGGGGAGCAGTACTTC,CSARDALLLGEQYF
many,TRBD2,TRBJ2-7,TRBV7-6,TGTGCCAGCAGCTTGGCAGCGGGAGGATACGAGCAGTACTTC,CASSLAAGGYEQYF
.,.,TRBJ2-5,TRBV15,TGTGCCACCAGCCGATCAGGGGGGCAAGAGACCCAGTACTTC,CATSRSGGQETQYF
.,.,TRBJ1-2,TRBV7-3,TGTGCCAGCAGCCTAGGACAGAAGAACTATGGCTACACCTTC,CASSLGQKNYGYTF
few,.,TRBJ2-3,TRBV24-1,TGTGCCACCAGTGATCTGCAGCGGAGCACAGATACGCAGTATTTT,CATSDLQRSTDTQYF
.,TRBD2,TRBJ2-7,TRBV19,TGTGCCAGTAGTCAAGCGGGAAGCTCCTACGAGCAGTACTTC,CASSQAGSSYEQYF
.,.,TRBJ1-4,TRBV25-1,TGTGCCAGCACCACGAAGGGGAGAGGGAATGAAAAACTGTTTTTT,CASTTKGRGNEKLFF
.,TRBD1,TRBJ1-4,TRBV29-1,TGCAGCGTTGAAGAGGTTCGGACAGGGGTTGAAAAACTGTTTTTT,CSVEEVRTGVEKLFF
few,TRBD1,TRBJ1-1,TRBV7-6,TGTGCCAGCAGCTTAGCATCAGGGGACAGGGAAATAGGCACTGAAGCTTTCTTT,CASSLASGDREIGTEAFF
many,TRBD1,TRBJ2-3,TRBV29-1,TGCAGCGGGGACAGACTCACAGATACGCAGTATTTT,CSGDRLTDTQYF
.,.,TRBJ1-2,TRBV29-1,TGCAGCGTTGTCGGGGGTCGCGGCTACACCTTC,CSVVGGRGYTF
many,.,TRBJ1-6,TRBV14,TGTGCCAGCAGCCAAGAAGTGCTAGGAACACCCCTCCACTTT,CASSQEVLGTPLHF
few,TRBD1,TRBJ2-7,TRBV5-1,TGCGCCAGCAGCACGGGACAGCGCTACGAGCAGTACTTC,CASSTGQRYEQYF
.,.,TRBJ1-2,TRBV10-3,TGTGCCAGCCAAACAGCACCCCTGGTATATGGCTACACCTTC,CASQTAPLVYGYTF
.,TRBD1,TRBJ1-2,TRBV25-1,TGTGCCAGCGTTGAAGCAGGGGGCGGTGGCTACACCTTC,CASVEAGGGGYTF
many,.,TRBJ1-5,TRBV2,TGTGCCAGCAGGCCCCACAGGGTGAGCAATCAGCCCCAGCATTTT,CASRPHRVSNQPQHF
.,.,TRBJ2-7,TRBV5-1,TGCGCCAGCAGTTGGAAGGAGGGGGCGATTAACGAGCAGTACTTC,CASSWKEGAINEQYF
few,TRBD2,TRBJ2-7,TRBV20-1,TGCAGTGCTAGAGATCGAGCGGGAGGGTACGAGCAGTACTTC,CSARDRAGGYEQYF
few,TRBD1,TRBJ1-2,TRBV20-1,TGCAGTGCTGGCGACAGGGGGGACTACTATGGCTACACCTTC,CSAGDRGDYYGYTF
.,.,TRBJ1-2,TRBV19,TGTGCCAGTAGGACGGGGGCGGGGGCCAGGGACTATGGCTACACCTTC,CASRTGAGARDYGYTF
.,.,TRBJ2-6,TRBV7-2,TGTGCCAGCAGCTTACGGGGGACCTCTGGGGCCAACGTCCTGACTTTC,CASSLRGTSGANVLTF
many,.,TRBJ1-2,TRBV2,TGTGCCAGCAGTGAAGAACCCTATGGCTACACCTTC,CASSEEPYGYTF
few,.,TRBJ2-2,TRBV5-1,TGCGCCAGCAGCTCACACAGGGATGCCGGGGAGCTGTTTTTT,CASSSHRDAGELFF
few,TRBD1,TRBJ1-5,TRBV19,TGTGCCAGCGCCAGGGGGTTCCTTAGCAATCAGCCCCAGCATTTT,CASARGFLSNQPQHF
.,.,TRBJ1-1,TRBV6-1,TGTGCCATCAGTGAAGCGTACATTCGGAGTCCTGAAGCTTTCTTT,CAISEAYIRSPEAFF
few,.,TRBJ2-5,TRBV3-1,TGTGCCAGCAGCCAAGATACGTCCCAGTACTTC,CASSQDTSQYF
many,.,TRBJ1-3,TRBV2,TGTGCCAGCAGTGCAGGGTACTCTGGAAACACCATATATTTT,CASSAGYSGNTIYF
many,TRBD2,TRBJ2-5,TRBV24-1,TGTGCCACCAGCTCCAGCGGGAGAGGCCAAGAGACCCAGTACTTC,CATSSSGRGQETQYF
few,.,TRBJ1-1,TRBV14,TGTGCCAGCAGCCAAGGAACGACAGTAAACACTGAAGCTTTCTTT,CASSQGTTVNTEAFF
.,.,TRBJ2-7,TRBV29-1,TGCAGCGTTGAAGGGCTTGGCCCCTCCTACGAGCAGTACTTC,CSVEGLGPSYEQYF
.,.,TRBJ1-2,TRBV7-2,TGTGCCAGCACCATAGGGAGGTTATTCGGCTACACCTTC,CASTIGRLFGYTF
.,.,TRBJ1-4,TRBV7-9,TGTGCCAGCAGCTCGGGGGGTATGGAGAATGAAAAACTGTTTTTT,CASSSGGMENEKLFF
.,.,TRBJ1-2,TRBV25-1,TGTGCCAGCAGTGAATTATCGCGGCAGGGCTACTATGGCTACACCTTC,CASSELSRQGYYGYTF
.,.,TRBJ1-3,TRBV10-3,TGTGCCAGCAGCCCCCCTGGCGGTGCTGGAAACACCATATATTTT,CASSPPGGAGNTIYF
.,TRBD1,TRBJ1-2,TRBV24-1,TGTGCCACCAGCGATACGGAACCGGGACAGGACTACACCTTC,CATSDTEPGQDYTF
.,.,TRBJ1-1,TRBV2,TGTGCCAGCACCTCCCGGGCAGGGTTGAACACTGAAGCTTTCTTT,CASTSRAGLNTEAFF
few,TRBD2,TRBJ2-2,TRBV7-8,TGTGCCAGCAGCCCCGGACTAGCGGTGACCGGGGAGCTGTTTTTT,CASSPGLAVTGELFF
.,.,TRBJ1-2,TRBV2,TGTGCCAGCAGAATAGCGGGGGGCGCGAATGGCTACACCTTC,CASRIAGGANGYTF
many,.,TRBJ1-4,TRBV7-9,TGTGCCAGCAGCCGTCTGGCAGGGATAGGGGAAAAACTGTTTTTT,CASSRLAGIGEKLFF
few,.,TRBJ1-4,TRBV15,TGTGCCACCAGCAGAGGCCTAGGAGAAAATGAAAAACTGTTTTTT,CATSRGLGENEKLFF
.,TRBD2,TRBJ2-7,TRBV29-1,TGCAGCGTTGAGACTAGCGGGTTGGGGCGCTACGAGCAGTACTTC,CSVETSGLGRYEQYF
many,.,TRBJ1-5,TRBV10-3,TGTGCCATCAGTGACGGGGGGAATCAGCCCCAGCATTTT,CAISDGGNQPQHF
few,.,TRBJ1-1,TRBV10-3,TGTGCCAGCAGTGTGGAGGGGCTCGGCACTGAAGCTTTCTTT,CASSVEGLGTEAFF
many,TRBD1,TRBJ1-2,TRBV9,TGTGCCAGCAGCGAAGGGGGCGGCTATGGCTACACCTTC,CASSEGGGYGYTF
.,TRBD2,TRBJ2-5,TRBV2,TGTGCCAGCAGTGTTGGTAGCGGGACCCAAGAGACCCAGTACTTC,CASSVGSGTQETQYF